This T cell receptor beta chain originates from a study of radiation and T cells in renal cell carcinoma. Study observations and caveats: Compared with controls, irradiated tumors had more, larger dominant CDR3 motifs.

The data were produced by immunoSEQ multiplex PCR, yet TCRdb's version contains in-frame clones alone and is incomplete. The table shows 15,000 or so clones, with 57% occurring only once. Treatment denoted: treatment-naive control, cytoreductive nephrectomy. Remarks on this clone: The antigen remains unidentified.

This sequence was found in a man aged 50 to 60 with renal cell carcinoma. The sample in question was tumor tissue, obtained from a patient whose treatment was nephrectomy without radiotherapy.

Here the CDR3 DNA reads TGTGCCAGCAGGCTACAGGGGATGAACACTGAAGCTTTCTTT. This sequence encodes CASRLQGMNTEAFF. The gene calls are TRBV5-4 and TRBJ1-1; 7 nucleotides align to TRBD1. The V gene end was trimmed by 5 bases and the J gene end by 0 bases; junction bases not matched to a gene: 4. This CDR3 has 14 amino acids. The V gene's germline CDR1 is SGHNT and CDR2 YYREEE (reference sequence). Variable domain in full (rest from reference TRBV5-4 and TRBJ1-1): ETGVTQSPTHLIKTRGQQVTLRCSSQSGHNTVSWYQQALGQGPQFIFQYYREEENGRGNFPPRFSGLQFPNYSSELNVNALELDDSALYLCASRLQGMNTEAFFGQGTRLTVV.